A selection of T cell receptor beta chains follows, all from one sample in a study of technical replicates of blood from a few donors. Clones were read by immunoSEQ multiplex PCR, and TCRdb kept only the in-frame ones, dropping some. The sample has tens of thousands of clones; approximately 90% are singletons. Sequenced material: PBMCs. These receptors were taken from a human donor in good health. Some clones in this sample may be carry-over from other donors' samples. Both conserved end residues are part of each CDR3. A D gene is named only where the DNA matches it firmly. Rows may omit the clone size; those that give it use once, few, many or a size class.

V	J	D	size	DNA	CDR3
TRBV9	TRBJ2-1	TRBD2	.	TGTGCCAGCAGCGTAAGTGTAACTAGCGGACACAATGAGCAGTTCTTC	CASSVSVTSGHNEQFF
TRBV7-9	TRBJ1-1	.	.	TGTGCCAGCAGCATCTTAGACACTGAAGCTTTCTTT	CASSILDTEAFF
TRBV27	TRBJ1-5	TRBD1	.	TGTGCCAGCAGACGACAGGGGGATAATCAGCCCCAGCATTTT	CASRRQGDNQPQHF
TRBV14	TRBJ1-1	.	.	TGTGCCAGCAGCACCCCAGGGATGAACACTGAAGCTTTCTTT	CASSTPGMNTEAFF
TRBV4-3	TRBJ1-1	.	.	TGCGCCAGCAGCCAAGATGGGGCCGGGCTATCTGAAGCTTTCTTT	CASSQDGAGLSEAFF
TRBV4-1	TRBJ2-3	TRBD2	.	TGCGCCAGCAGCCAAGTACTCGGTAGCGGGAGTTACGCAGATACGCAGTATTTT	CASSQVLGSGSYADTQYF
TRBV5-4	TRBJ2-7	TRBD2	once	TGTGCCAGCAGCCTTCCGGGACTAGCGGGAGCCTACGAGCAGTACTTC	CASSLPGLAGAYEQYF
TRBV4-2	TRBJ2-6	.	.	TGTGCCAGCAGCCAAGATTCCCCATCTGGGGCCAACGTCCTGACTTTC	CASSQDSPSGANVLTF
TRBV7-8	TRBJ1-4	.	.	TGTGCCAGCAGCTTAGATCGGGCAGGGGTTGAAAAACTGTTTTTT	CASSLDRAGVEKLFF
TRBV19	TRBJ1-2	.	.	TGTGCCAGTAGTATAGCCAGAAACTATGGCTACACCTTC	CASSIARNYGYTF
TRBV7-9	TRBJ1-2	.	.	TGTGCCAGCAGCCACGCCGAGTGGGGGCGGGAGGATGGCTACACCTTC	CASSHAEWGREDGYTF
TRBV15	TRBJ1-4	.	.	TGTGCCACCAGCAGAGGTACAGGGTGGAAAGAAAAACTGTTTTTT	CATSRGTGWKEKLFF
TRBV6-6	TRBJ1-2	.	few	TGTGCCACTCATATCTCCCCGGGACTGGGCTATGGCTACACCTTC	CATHISPGLGYGYTF
TRBV9	TRBJ2-3	.	.	TGTGCCAGCAGCCCTAGTTCTTGGCGGGGCAGCACAGATACGCAGTATTTT	CASSPSSWRGSTDTQYF
TRBV19	TRBJ2-1	.	.	TGTGCCAGTAGTAAGGGTTCTTTCGGGGACACTTGGCGGAATGAGCAGTTCTTC	CASSKGSFGDTWRNEQFF
TRBV19	TRBJ1-4	TRBD1	.	TGTGCCAGTAGTATCATGAAGGTTACAGGGGGAGGGGAAAAACTGTTTTTT	CASSIMKVTGGGEKLFF
TRBV7-9	TRBJ2-7	.	.	TGTGCCAGCAGCTTAGCTATCGGCGGTGCAGGGACCTACGAGCAGTACTTC	CASSLAIGGAGTYEQYF